This is a list of T cell receptor beta chains from one sample in a study of blood T cell repertoires in COVID-19. Repertoires were generated with immunoSEQ multiplex PCR, while TCRdb's copy carries only in-frame clones and drops some. Here the sample spans around 62,000 clones, more than 70% being singletons. The material sequenced was peripheral blood. These receptors all come from a man in his fifties with active COVID-19. CDR3s include the opening cysteine and the closing phenylalanine or tryptophan. A D gene is named only where the DNA matches it firmly. Not every row has a clone size; where given, it reads once, few, many or a size class.

d_gene	abundance	v_gene	j_gene	CDR3nt	CDR3aa
TRBD2	.	TRBV3-1/TRBV3-2	TRBJ2-1	TGTGCCAGCAGCTTTACTAGCGGGGGCAATGAGCAGTTCTTC	CASSFTSGGNEQFF
TRBD1	.	TRBV6-5	TRBJ1-1	TGTGCCAGCAGAACCTTCACAGGGGGCAACACTGAAGCTTTCTTT	CASRTFTGGNTEAFF
.	.	TRBV5-1	TRBJ2-5	TGCGCCAGCAGTGAGCGGGTGGAGGAGACCCAGTACTTC	CASSERVEETQYF
TRBD1	few	TRBV6-2/TRBV6-3	TRBJ1-4	TGTGCCAGCAGTTACGGAAGGACAGGAGGTGAAAAACTGTTTTTT	CASSYGRTGGEKLFF
TRBD1	.	TRBV9	TRBJ2-3	TGTGCCAGCAGCCAACAGGGGGCGCCGGATACGCAGTATTTT	CASSQQGAPDTQYF
TRBD1	.	TRBV3-1/TRBV3-2	TRBJ1-5	TGTGCCAGCAGCGACAGGGTTGACAATCAGCCCCAGCATTTT	CASSDRVDNQPQHF
TRBD1	.	TRBV11-3	TRBJ2-1	TGTGCCAGCAGCTTCGCGAACAGGGGGGAGCAGTTCTTC	CASSFANRGEQFF
.	.	TRBV7-8	TRBJ2-7	TGTGCCAGCAGCCTAGACGTAGGGAGGAGTGGCGAGCAGTACTTC	CASSLDVGRSGEQYF
TRBD2	.	TRBV4-1	TRBJ2-7	TGCGCCAGCAGCCAATCGGGTACCGGGGGGGCCCCCTACGAGCAGTACTTC	CASSQSGTGGAPYEQYF
.	.	TRBV5-1	TRBJ1-2	TGCGCCAGCAGCTTGTATGGGGGGTCTAACTATGGCTACACCTTC	CASSLYGGSNYGYTF
.	.	TRBV6-6	TRBJ2-1	TGTGCCAGCAAAAGTGGGGTATCGGGAGTCGGCAATGAGCAGTTCTTC	CASKSGVSGVGNEQFF
.	.	TRBV25-1	TRBJ2-5	TGTGCCAGCAGTGAAACAAGCGTCGGAGAGACCCAGTACTTC	CASSETSVGETQYF
.	.	TRBV30	TRBJ1-5	TGTGCCTGGAGTGGGGGAGGGAATAGCAATCAGCCCCAGCATTTT	CAWSGGGNSNQPQHF
TRBD2	once	TRBV12-3/TRBV12-4	TRBJ2-1	TGTGCCAGCAGCCCGGGGGGGCAGGAGCAGTTCTTC	CASSPGGQEQFF
.	.	TRBV7-2	TRBJ2-7	TGTGCCAGCAGCTTAGGTACGGGAGCTGCCTACGAGCAGTACTTC	CASSLGTGAAYEQYF
.	.	TRBV2	TRBJ2-7	TGTGCCAGCAGTGGTAGCTACGAGCAGTACTTC	CASSGSYEQYF
.	.	TRBV15	TRBJ1-4	TGTGCCACCAGCAGACGACAAACTAATGAAAAACTGTTTTTT	CATSRRQTNEKLFF
TRBD1	once	TRBV2	TRBJ1-2	TGTGCCAGCAGCCCCGGGAGGGGGCTTGGCTACACCTTC	CASSPGRGLGYTF
.	.	TRBV5-1	TRBJ2-5	TGCGCCAGCAGCTTGTACAGGGCTGGGGCAGAGACCCAGTACTTC	CASSLYRAGAETQYF